Listed here are 21 T cell receptor beta chains from one sample, sequenced in a study of T cell responses to AZD1222 COVID-19 vaccine. TCRdb's copy holds only in-frame clones and misses some; the assay was immunoSEQ multiplex PCR. The table has some 150,000 clones, nearly 90% seen once. The sample was peripheral blood, taken 28 days after the second dose of the MenACWY control vaccine. These receptor sequences come from an adult who received the MenACWY meningococcal vaccine as a control.

V is TRBV11-3 and J is TRBJ2-5, with D perhaps TRBD1 or TRBD2 (5 bases each). The CDR3 is made up of 14 amino acids. V lost 5 bases, J lost 7 bases, and 17 bases lay in between. Germline CDR1 SGHNT, CDR2 YENEEA. The CDR3 here is CASSAKLGVATQYF. The CDR3 nucleotides are TGTGCCAGCAGCGCCAAACTAGGGGTAGCGACCCAGTACTTC.

The chain recombines TRBV19 with TRBJ1-5, with D hard to call. Trimming cost V 3 bases and J 8 bases, with 14 bases left between them. This CDR3 has 14 residues. The V gene's germline CDR1 is LNHDA and CDR2 SQIVND (reference sequence). This CDR3 reads CASSMSRELEPQHF. The CDR3, as DNA: TGTGCCAGTAGTATGTCTAGGGAGCTGGAGCCCCAGCATTTT.

V usage is TRBV12-3 or TRBV12-4 and J usage is TRBJ1-1, with D unresolved. The V gene lost 2 bases and the J gene lost 2 bases, with 6 bases spanning the gap. CDR3 length equals 13 residues. The DNA for the CDR3 is TGTGCCAGCAGTTTAAACACAAACACTGAAGCTTTCTTT. Amino acid sequence: CASSLNTNTEAFF.

The V and J genes are TRBV2 and TRBJ2-1, with D tentatively TRBD1 (5 bases). This CDR3 has 14 residues. With 2 bases removed from V and 3 bases from J, the gap between germline ends came to 8 bases. Germline V gene lookup returns CDR1 SNHLY and CDR2 FYNNEI. CDR3 residues: CASSEPTVYNEQFF. DNA for the CDR3: TGTGCCAGCAGTGAACCGACAGTCTACAATGAGCAGTTCTTC.

The rearrangement uses TRBV5-4 and TRBJ1-5; tentative D call: TRBD1 (6 bases). Looked up from germline, CDR1 is SGHNT and CDR2 is YYREEE (reference sequence). Between the trimmed V and J ends, which lost 2 bases and 3 bases, there was a span of 12 bases. The length of the CDR3 is 15 residues. DNA of the CDR3: TGTGCCAGCAGCTTCAGGGGCACACTCAATCAGCCCCAGCATTTT. It is translated as CASSFRGTLNQPQHF.

The chain joins TRBV19 to TRBJ2-3, with 11 bases identical to TRBD2. The V segment lost 3 bases and the J segment 10 bases; nucleotides outside the gene matches: 9. The CDR3 length is 15 residues. Germline values: CDR1 LNHDA, CDR2 SQIVND (reference sequence). The CDR3 region has the DNA TGTGCCAGTAGTATGGGTAGCGGGAGGGCTTCTCCGCAGTATTTT. Translated: CASSMGSGRASPQYF.

The DNA of the CDR3 is TGTGCCAGCAGTGACGCGGACAGGGGTTATGGCTACACCTTC. It is translated as CASSDADRGYGYTF. This chain joins TRBV6-4 and TRBJ1-2, with 9 bases aligning to TRBD1. J lost 5 bases, V lost 2 bases, and 3 bases had no gene match. This CDR3 has 14 residues. The V gene's germline CDR1 is MRHNA and CDR2 SNTAGT.

V is TRBV27 and J is TRBJ2-5, with TRBD2 matching over 8 bases. With 7 bases clipped from V and 4 bases from J, the junction kept 8 bases outside the gene matches. The germline V gene encodes CDR1 MNHEY and CDR2 SMNVEV (reference sequence). This CDR3 spans 14 amino acids. The CDR3, as DNA: TGTGCCAGCACCCCCTCGGGGGGGGGAGAGACCCAGTACTTC. Translation: CASTPSGGGETQYF.

V gene TRBV28 combines with J gene TRBJ2-1, with 8 bases lining up with TRBD2. The CDR3 has 16 residues. CDR1 is MDHEN and CDR2 is SYDVKM in the germline V gene. Trimming cost V 2 bases and J 8 bases; bases outside gene matches: 11. CDR3 DNA sequence: TGTGCCAGCAGTTTAAAGGTAGCGGGGTTACACGATGAGCAGTTCTTC. Translated, it gives CASSLKVAGLHDEQFF.

V usage is TRBV6-2 or TRBV6-3 and J usage is TRBJ2-1; 8 nucleotides align to TRBD1. Trimming cost V 6 bases and J 5 bases; bases outside gene matches: 9. The length of the CDR3 is 15 residues. Germline values: CDR1 MNHEY, CDR2 SVGEGT. CDR3: CASSRTGTGHNEQFF. CDR3 coding DNA: TGTGCCAGCAGCCGCACCGGGACAGGACACAATGAGCAGTTCTTC.

This clone was recorded once. The gene calls are TRBV6-2 or TRBV6-3 and TRBJ1-1; 8 nucleotides align to TRBD1. With V trimmed by 2 bases and J by 9 bases, 2 bases remained unmatched. The germline gives CDR1 MNHEY, CDR2 SVGEGT. The CDR3 runs to 12 residues. The CDR3 coding sequence is TGTGCCAGCAGTTACGACAGGGGACAAGCTTTCTTT. This translates into CASSYDRGQAFF.

The J gene is TRBJ1-5, the V gene TRBV27; 7 nucleotides agree with TRBD1. Looked up from germline, CDR1 is MNHEY and CDR2 is SMNVEV (reference sequence). V lost 5 bases, J lost 6 bases, and 13 bases stayed unmatched. There are 16 residues in the CDR3. The DNA for the CDR3 is TGTGCCAGCAGTCCAAAGACAGGGCCTACTTTTCAGCCCCAGCATTTT. Translating it yields CASSPKTGPTFQPQHF.

V usage is TRBV7-6 and J usage is TRBJ2-7, with a tentative D call TRBD2 (5 bases). This CDR3 spans 15 amino acids. The V end was cut by 1 base, the J end by 3 bases, with 13 bases between. The germline gives CDR1 SGHVS, CDR2 FNYEAQ. CDR3 region: CASSLEPGSNYEQYF. The CDR3 DNA is TGTGCCAGCAGCTTAGAACCGGGGTCGAACTACGAGCAGTACTTC.

The chain is built from TRBV5-4 and TRBJ1-2, with no clear D. The CDR3 extends over 15 amino acids. Germline CDR1 SGHNT, CDR2 YYREEE (reference sequence). V gave up 4 bases and J gave up 2 bases, with 15 bases separating them. This CDR3 reads CASSAWTVGNYGYTF. The CDR3 nucleotides read TGTGCCAGCAGCGCCTGGACCGTAGGGAACTATGGCTACACCTTC.

The gene calls are TRBV29-1 and TRBJ1-4; 10 bases map to TRBD1. There are 13 residues in the CDR3. The junction had 6 bases not matched to a gene; V was cut back by 7 bases and J by 7 bases. The V gene's germline CDR1 is SQVTM and CDR2 ANQGSEA. The CDR3 reads CSGKGQGTEKLFF. Here the CDR3 DNA reads TGCAGCGGGAAGGGACAGGGGACTGAAAAACTGTTTTTT.

This clone showed up just once. V gene TRBV3-1 (or the pseudogene TRBV3-2) combines with J gene TRBJ1-5; TRBD1 matches 9 bases. With 4 bases clipped from V and 3 bases from J, the junction kept 4 bases outside the gene matches. The germline CDR1 and CDR2 sequences are LGHDT and YNNKEL (reference sequence). This CDR3 has 15 residues. The CDR3 sequence: CASSRGQGPNQPQHF. The CDR3 DNA reads TGTGCCAGCAGCCGCGGACAGGGGCCCAATCAGCCCCAGCATTTT.

The V and J genes are TRBV5-6 and TRBJ2-7, with no clear D. V lost 2 bases and J lost 0, with 12 bases in between. The CDR3 is 15 residues long. Germline CDR1 is SGHDT and CDR2 is YYEEEE. Here the CDR3 reads CASSFFRTGSYEQYF. In DNA form, the CDR3 reads TGTGCCAGCAGCTTCTTCAGAACGGGCTCCTACGAGCAGTACTTC.

V gene TRBV12-5 combines with J gene TRBJ2-2; the D gene is possibly TRBD1 (6 bases). The CDR3 consists of 14 residues. In germline, CDR1 is LGHNT, CDR2 FRNRAP. The V gene lost 7 bases and the J gene lost 3 bases, with 12 bases spanning the gap. CDR3 in DNA: TGTGCTAGTGCCCCGGGACACTACACCGGGGAGCTGTTTTTT. It yields the protein CASAPGHYTGELFF.

The chain combines TRBV5-8 with TRBJ1-4; 8 bases are shared with TRBD1. Per the germline V gene, CDR1 is SGHTS and CDR2 is YDEGEE. J was trimmed by 11 bases and V by 3 bases; bases with no gene match: 3. The CDR3 has 12 amino acids. CDR3 residues: CASSSDRVKLFF. The CDR3 DNA sequence: TGTGCCAGCAGCTCGGACAGGGTGAAACTGTTTTTT.

In DNA form, the CDR3 reads TGTGCCAGCAGGGACAGGGGAACTAATGAAAAACTGTTTTTT. As protein: CASRDRGTNEKLFF. The chain couples TRBV2 to TRBJ1-4, with 9 bases matching TRBD1. Losses at the gene ends were 6 bases for V and 1 base for J; bases not matched to a gene: 0. Germline CDR1 and CDR2: SNHLY and FYNNEI. The CDR3 is 14 residues long.

This clone has only one observation. The chain is built from TRBV18 and TRBJ1-6, with a possible D match to TRBD1 (5 bases). The CDR3 has 16 residues. CDR1 is KGHSH and CDR2 is LQKENI in the germline V gene. V gave up 2 bases and J gave up 10 bases, with 18 bases separating them. The CDR3 reads CASSPNAMGRESPLHF. The CDR3 DNA reads as TGTGCCAGCTCACCAAACGCAATGGGCAGGGAATCACCCCTCCACTTT.